Following are 21 T cell receptor beta chains from one sample sequenced in a study of CD8+CD57+ T cells in acquired aplastic anemia. By flow cytometry, patients selected for sequencing had shown an expansion of CD8+CD57+ cells. The TCR beta profiling, which covered VDJ combination and CDR3 sequence, was carried out using genomic DNA as the template. TCRdb re-derived calls from the reads in MiXCR, one entry per CDR3 protein. The table has approximately 250,000 distinct CDR3 sequences, 65% to 90% seen once. What was sequenced was sorted CD4+, CD8+, or CD8+CD57+ T cells (not recorded which) from PBMCs. These receptors were collected from a human donor with aplastic anemia.

The chain has TRBV7-3 and TRBJ1-1; TRBD1 aligns across 8 bases. Unmatched junction bases numbered 15, after V lost 2 bases and J lost 13 bases. The CDR3 is made up of 15 amino acids. The V gene's germline CDR1 is SGHTA and CDR2 FQGTGA. CDR3 sequence (DNA): TGTGCCAGCAGCTTAGACCTGACAGGGGAAACTACACATTTCTTT. Translating gives CASSLDLTGETTHFF. The variable domain in full, with the rest retrieved from reference TRBV7-3 and TRBJ1-1, is GAGVSQTPSNKVTEKGKYVELRCDPISGHTALYWYRQSLGQGPEFLIYFQGTGAADDSGLPNDRFFAVRPEGSVSTLKIQRTERGDSAVYLCASSLDLTGETTHFFGQGTRLTVV.

Concerning this clonotype: At one end, the junction sequence differs from germline, possibly due to a read error. The chain is built from TRBV7-8 and TRBJ2-6; 11 nucleotides line up with TRBD2. The germline V gene encodes CDR1 SGHVS and CDR2 FQNEAQ. There are 17 residues in the CDR3. In nucleotides, the CDR3 is TGTGCCAGCAGCCTAGCGGGAGGCCCCGATGGGGCGAACGTCCTGACTTTC. The encoded protein is CASSLAGGPDGANVLTF. Filled out from reference TRBV7-8 and TRBJ2-6, the complete variable domain reads GAGVSQSPRYKVAKRGQDVALRCDPISGHVSLFWYQQALGQGPEFLTYFQNEAQLDKSGLPSDRFFAERPEGSVSTLKIQRTQQEDSAVYLCASSLAGGPDGANVLTFGAGSRLTVL.

The chain is built from TRBV7-3 and TRBJ2-3, with D hard to call. The end of the DNA is better explained by TRBJ1-5, so the J call may be wrong. CDR1 is SGHTA, CDR2 FQGTGA, per germline. The CDR3 spans 14 residues. CDR3 DNA: TGTGCCAGCAGCTTATCGCTAGCGGCCGATAAGCAGCATTTT. Encoded protein: CASSLSLAADKQHF.

On this clonotype: The conserved phenylalanine or tryptophan is not found at the CDR3 terminus, so this likely reflects a read error. The DNA is left out, because the CDR3 cannot be placed on it with certainty; the CDR3 is given as TCRdb lists it. V usage is TRBV7-6 and J usage is TRBJ2-5; whether TRBD1, the table's D call, matches the DNA was not checked. The CDR3 spans 12 amino acids, including both terminal residues. Germline assignment: CDR1 SGHVS and CDR2 FNYEAQ. The chain's CDR3 is CASSVTGEATSG.

The V call is TRBV7-8, the J call TRBJ2-7; D unresolved. CDR1 and CDR2 (germline): SGHVS, FQNEAQ. This CDR3 is built from 18 residues. Trimming removed 2 bases at V and 4 bases at J, with 24 bases between. The chain's CDR3 is CASSLHPDGAALYYEQYV. DNA of the CDR3: TGTGCCAGCAGCTTACATCCAGACGGCGCAGCCCTGTATTACGAGCAGTACGTC.

This rearrangement joins TRBV7-8 to TRBJ2-3; D is possibly TRBD1 (5 bases). Looked up from germline, CDR1 is SGHVS and CDR2 is FQNEAQ. The CDR3 has 15 residues. The V and J ends lost 5 bases and 9 bases respectively, with 21 bases between them. The CDR3 sequence is CASSVGRQSTATQYF. The CDR3 DNA reads TGTGCCAGCAGCGTAGGGCGACAGAGCACAGCGACGCAGTATTTT.

This chain links TRBV2 with TRBJ2-7; D may be TRBD2 (7 bases). The V end lost 8 bases, the J end lost 13 bases, and 30 bases lay between the germline ends. This CDR3 has 15 residues. CDR1 and CDR2 from the germline V gene are SNHLY and FYNNEI. The CDR3 sequence is CASGEGGPLTQYFYF. The CDR3 DNA sequence: TGTGCCAGCGGGGAGGGGGGGCCACTTACGCAGTATTTTTACTTC. Looking up the rest from reference TRBV2 and TRBJ2-7 gives the full variable domain: EPEVTQTPSHQVTQMGQEVILRCVPISNHLYFYWYRQILGQKVEFLVSFYNNEISEKSEIFDDQFSVERPDGSNFTLKIRSTKLEDSAMYFCASGEGGPLTQYFYFGPGTRLTVT.

Notes on this clonotype: A read error may produce the germline difference seen at one junction end. The chain carries TRBV5-1 and TRBJ2-7; TRBD1 matches at 9 bases. Germline CDR1 is SGHRS and CDR2 is YFSETQ. CDR3 size: 17 residues. The DNA for the CDR3 is TGTGCCAGCAGCCAAGTACAGGGGGCGGCCCTCTCCTACGAGCAGTACTTC. Translation gives CASSQVQGAALSYEQYF.

The rearrangement uses TRBV7-2 and TRBJ2-3; 8 nucleotides agree with TRBD2. After removal of 6 bases from V and 4 bases from J, the junction contained 12 bases not matched to a gene. CDR3 length: 16 residues. Germline assignment: CDR1 SGHTA and CDR2 FQGNSA. The CDR3 is CASRPPGTRGADTQYF. The CDR3, as DNA: TGTGCCAGCAGACCACCCGGGACTAGGGGGGCAGATACGCAGTATTTT. The variable domain in full, with the rest retrieved from reference TRBV7-2 and TRBJ2-3, is GAGVSQSPSNKVTEKGKDVELRCDPISGHTALYWYRQSLGQGLEFLIYFQGNSAPDKSGLPSDRFSAERTGGSVSTLTIQRTQQEDSAVYLCASRPPGTRGADTQYFGPGTRLTVL.

The chain employs TRBV12-3 or TRBV12-4 and TRBJ2-5, with D possibly being TRBD1 or TRBD2 (5 bases each). V lost 3 bases, J lost 3 bases, and 20 bases lay in between. This CDR3 spans 17 amino acids. The CDR3 region is CASSFLAGAGTEETQYF. Here the CDR3 DNA reads TGTGCCAGCAGTTTCCTCGCCGGGGCGGGCACTGAAGAGACCCAGTACTTC.

As to this clonotype: No conserved phenylalanine or tryptophan ends this CDR3, so it is likely a read error. No DNA is shown, since the ends of the CDR3 on it are uncertain; the CDR3 is the one TCRdb lists. The rearrangement uses TRBV9 and TRBJ2-3; the D call of TRBD1 is as the table states it, not checked on the DNA. Including both end residues, the CDR3 is 13 amino acids long. Germline loops: CDR1 SGDLS, CDR2 YYNGEE. The CDR3 sequence: CASSDGGTEMNSV.

With regard to this clonotype: This is likely a read error, given that the CDR3 carries no conserved phenylalanine or tryptophan at its end. The DNA is left out, because the CDR3 cannot be placed on it with certainty; the CDR3 is given as TCRdb lists it. This chain uses TRBV7-2 with TRBJ2-7; the table's D call, TRBD1, has no DNA check behind it. Germline loops: CDR1 SGHTA, CDR2 FQGNSA. The CDR3 is 13 residues long, ends included. The CDR3 region is CASSNGQWYQESQ.

The rearrangement links TRBV9 to TRBJ1-1, with unresolved D. The V gene's germline CDR1 is SGDLS and CDR2 YYNGEE. The CDR3 loop spans 17 amino acids. V dropped 0 bases and J dropped 5 bases, with 20 bases sitting between them. DNA for the CDR3: TGTGCCAGCAGCGTAGGGTCAGATACGCAGTATTTTACTGAAGCTTTCTTT. Its protein product is CASSVGSDTQYFTEAFF.

Comment on this clonotype: An end of the junction differs from the germline gene, which may be a read error. This rearrangement joins TRBV7-7 to TRBJ2-7; maybe TRBD2 (7 bases). The germline CDR1 and CDR2 sequences are SSHAT and FNYEAQ (reference sequence). The CDR3 spans 12 residues. The CDR3 sequence: CTVRGGGDNQYF. The CDR3 DNA reads as TGCACCGTTCGAGGAGGGGGGGACAACCAGTACTTC.

Only one count was recorded for this clonotype. J is TRBJ2-3 and V is TRBV11-2; maybe TRBD2 (7 bases). V was shortened by 5 bases and J by 1 base, with 13 bases between the two germline ends. Looked up from germline, CDR1 is SGHAT and CDR2 is FQNNGV. The CDR3 is made up of 15 amino acids. Here the CDR3 DNA reads TGTGCCAGCAGCGTAGGGGGAGGGTGCACAGATACGCAGTATTTT. This sequence encodes CASSVGGGCTDTQYF.

Details on this clonotype: The conserved closing phenylalanine or tryptophan is absent in this CDR3, likely reflecting a read error. The limits of the CDR3 on the DNA are not certain, so only TCRdb's listed CDR3 is given. The V call is TRBV24-1, the J call TRBJ1-4. The germline CDR1 and CDR2 sequences are KGHDR and SFDVKD. A total of 17 residues make up the CDR3, ends included. The chain's CDR3 is CAISETKREHSKENLAI.

This chain uses TRBV11-3 with TRBJ2-7; D not certain. Germline CDR1 is SGHNT and CDR2 is YENEEA. CDR3 length equals 12 residues. V was pared by 1 base and J by 7 bases, with 8 bases between. The CDR3 protein is CASSLGTAEQYV. As DNA, the CDR3 is TGTGCCAGCAGCTTAGGGACGGCAGAGCAGTACGTC.

Points on this clonotype: The junction departs from germline at one end; a sequencing error may be responsible. The chain recombines TRBV7-3 with TRBJ2-3, with D perhaps assigned TRBD1 or TRBD2 (5 bases each). Germline lookup yields CDR1 SGHTA and CDR2 FQGTGA. This CDR3 has 13 amino acids. In DNA, the CDR3 is TGTGCCAGCGGAAACGGGGCCACAGCTACGCAGTATTTT. Translated: CASGNGATATQYF.

Remarks on this clonotype: The final CDR3 position lacks the conserved phenylalanine or tryptophan, pointing to a likely read error. The J gene is TRBJ2-2, the V gene TRBV7-8, with unresolved D. The V gene's germline CDR1 is SGHVS and CDR2 FQNEAQ. Deletions cut 1 base from V and 11 bases from J, with 17 bases between. The CDR3 contains 15 residues. Here the CDR3 DNA reads TGTGCCAGCAGCTTAGGCGTGGAAGGTTTCGGCGAGCTGTTTTGT. Translating it yields CASSLGVEGFGELFC.

Worth noting for this clonotype: The germline gene is not matched at one end of the junction; a read error may be the cause. This chain joins TRBV7-9 and TRBJ2-5, with a weak D call TRBD2 (6 bases). CDR3 size: 15 residues. From germline, CDR1 is SEHNR and CDR2 FQNEAQ (reference sequence). CDR3 region: CASSLSGGYGETEYF. The CDR3 region has the DNA TGTGCCAGCAGCCTATCAGGAGGGTACGGAGAGACCGAGTACTTC. Full variable domain (outside the CDR3, taken from reference TRBV7-9 and TRBJ2-5): DTGVSQNPRHKITKRGQNVTFRCDPISEHNRLYWYRQTLGQGPEFLTYFQNEAQLEKSRLLSDRFSAERPKGSFSTLEIQRTEQGDSAMYLCASSLSGGYGETEYFGPGTRLLVL.

The genes are TRBV15 and TRBJ2-7, with 9 bases fitting TRBD2. Germline CDR1 and CDR2: LNHNV and YYDKDF (reference sequence). The CDR3 consists of 14 residues. V was clipped by 1 base and J by 9 bases; unmatched bases: 7. This chain's CDR3 is CATSRGRGRDAQYF. The CDR3 DNA reads TGTGCCACCAGCAGAGGCCGCGGGAGGGACGCGCAGTACTTC.